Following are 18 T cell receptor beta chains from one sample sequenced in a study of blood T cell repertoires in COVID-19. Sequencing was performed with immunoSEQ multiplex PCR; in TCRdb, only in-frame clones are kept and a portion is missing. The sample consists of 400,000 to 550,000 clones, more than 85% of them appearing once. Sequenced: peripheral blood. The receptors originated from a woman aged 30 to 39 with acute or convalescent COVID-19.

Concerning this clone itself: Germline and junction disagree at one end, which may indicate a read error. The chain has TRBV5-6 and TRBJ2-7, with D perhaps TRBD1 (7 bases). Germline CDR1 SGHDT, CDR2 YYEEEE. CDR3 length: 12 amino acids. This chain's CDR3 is CASSLAGGQSNF. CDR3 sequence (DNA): TGTGCCAGCAGCTTGGCCGGGGGACAGTCGAACTTC. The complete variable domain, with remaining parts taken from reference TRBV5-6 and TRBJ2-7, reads DAGVTQSPTHLIKTRGQQVTLRCSPKSGHDTVSWYQQALGQGPQFIFQYYEEEERQRGNFPDRFSGHQFPNYSSELNVNALLLGDSALYLCASSLAGGQSNFGPGTRLTVT.

CDR3: CATSRELQGTWSEKLFF. The DNA for the CDR3 is TGTGCCACCAGCAGAGAACTACAAGGCACGTGGAGTGAAAAACTGTTTTTT. The chain employs TRBV15 and TRBJ1-4; D uncertain. Germline CDR1 LNHNV, CDR2 YYDKDF (reference sequence). V was pared by 0 bases and J by 7 bases, with 18 bases between. The CDR3 contains 17 residues.

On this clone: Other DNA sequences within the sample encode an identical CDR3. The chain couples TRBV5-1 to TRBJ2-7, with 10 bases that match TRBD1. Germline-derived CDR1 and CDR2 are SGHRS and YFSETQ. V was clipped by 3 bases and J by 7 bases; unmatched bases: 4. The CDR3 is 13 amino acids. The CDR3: CASSWTGGGEQYF. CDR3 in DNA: TGCGCCAGCAGCTGGACAGGGGGAGGGGAGCAGTACTTC.

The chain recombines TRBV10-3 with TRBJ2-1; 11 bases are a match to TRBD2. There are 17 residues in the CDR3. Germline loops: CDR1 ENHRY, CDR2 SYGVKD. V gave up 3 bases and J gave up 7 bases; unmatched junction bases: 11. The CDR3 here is CAISDPSIAGGLNEQFF. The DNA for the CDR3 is TGTGCCATCAGTGACCCATCTATAGCGGGGGGGCTTAATGAGCAGTTCTTC.

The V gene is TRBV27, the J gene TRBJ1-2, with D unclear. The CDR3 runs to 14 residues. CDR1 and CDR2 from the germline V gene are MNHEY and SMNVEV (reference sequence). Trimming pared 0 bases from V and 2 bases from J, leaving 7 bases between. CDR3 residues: CASSLSTRNYGYTF. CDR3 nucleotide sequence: TGTGCCAGCAGTTTATCGACACGGAACTATGGCTACACCTTC.

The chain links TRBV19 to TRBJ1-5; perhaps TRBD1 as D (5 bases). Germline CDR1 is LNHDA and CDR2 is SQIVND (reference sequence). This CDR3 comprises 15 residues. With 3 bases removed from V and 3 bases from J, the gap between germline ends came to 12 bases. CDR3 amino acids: CASSISQGNNQPQHF. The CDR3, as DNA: TGTGCCAGTAGTATCAGTCAGGGAAACAATCAGCCCCAGCATTTT.

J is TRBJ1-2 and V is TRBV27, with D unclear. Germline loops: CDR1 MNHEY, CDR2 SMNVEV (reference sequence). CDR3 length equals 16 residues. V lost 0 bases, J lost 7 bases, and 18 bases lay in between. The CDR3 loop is CASSLSFGLIAGGYTF. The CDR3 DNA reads TGTGCCAGCAGTTTATCCTTCGGTTTGATTGCTGGTGGCTACACCTTC.

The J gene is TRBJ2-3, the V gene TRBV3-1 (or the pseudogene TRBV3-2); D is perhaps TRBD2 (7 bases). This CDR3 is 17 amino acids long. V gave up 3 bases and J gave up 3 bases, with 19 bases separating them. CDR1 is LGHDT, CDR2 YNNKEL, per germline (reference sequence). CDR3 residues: CASSHNAGAGKTDTQYF. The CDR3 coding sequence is TGTGCCAGCAGCCATAATGCGGGGGCGGGAAAAACAGATACGCAGTATTTT.

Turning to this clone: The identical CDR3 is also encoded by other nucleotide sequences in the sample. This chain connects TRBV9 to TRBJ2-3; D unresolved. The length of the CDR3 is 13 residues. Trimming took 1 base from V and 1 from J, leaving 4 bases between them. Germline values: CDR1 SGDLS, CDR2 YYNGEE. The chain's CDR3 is CASSVSGTDTQYF. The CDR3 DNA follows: TGTGCCAGCAGCGTATCTGGCACAGATACGCAGTATTTT.

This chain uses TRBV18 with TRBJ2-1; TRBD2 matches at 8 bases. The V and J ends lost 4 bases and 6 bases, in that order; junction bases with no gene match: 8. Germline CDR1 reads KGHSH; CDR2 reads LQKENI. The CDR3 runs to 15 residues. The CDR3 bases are TGTGCCAGCTCACGGCCGGGACTAGATAGCAATGAGCAGTTCTTC. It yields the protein CASSRPGLDSNEQFF.

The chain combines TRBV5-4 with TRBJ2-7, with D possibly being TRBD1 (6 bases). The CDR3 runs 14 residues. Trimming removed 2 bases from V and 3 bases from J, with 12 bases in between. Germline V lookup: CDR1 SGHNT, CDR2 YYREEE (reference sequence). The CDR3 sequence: CASSLGGWGYEQYF. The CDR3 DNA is TGTGCCAGCAGCTTAGGGGGTTGGGGCTACGAGCAGTACTTC.

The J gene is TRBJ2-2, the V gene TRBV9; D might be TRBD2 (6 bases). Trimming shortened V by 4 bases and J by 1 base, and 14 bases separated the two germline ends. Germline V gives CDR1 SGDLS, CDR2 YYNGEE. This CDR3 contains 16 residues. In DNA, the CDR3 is TGTGCCAGCAGCCCCGGAGGTAGCGGGAACACCGGGGAGCTGTTTTTT. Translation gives CASSPGGSGNTGELFF.

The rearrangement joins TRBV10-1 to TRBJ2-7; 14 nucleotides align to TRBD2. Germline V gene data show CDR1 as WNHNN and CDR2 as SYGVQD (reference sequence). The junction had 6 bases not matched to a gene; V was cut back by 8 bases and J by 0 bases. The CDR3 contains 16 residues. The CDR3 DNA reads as TGCGCCAGCCTTACGGGACTAGCGGGGGACTCCTACGAGCAGTACTTC. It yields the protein CASLTGLAGDSYEQYF.

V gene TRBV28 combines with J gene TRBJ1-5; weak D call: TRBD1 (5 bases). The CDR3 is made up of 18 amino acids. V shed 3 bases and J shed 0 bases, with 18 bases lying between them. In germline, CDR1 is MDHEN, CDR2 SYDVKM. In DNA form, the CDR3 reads TGTGCCAGCAGTTTTCCCCCTTCGGGGGGTTATAGCAATCAGCCCCAGCATTTT. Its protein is CASSFPPSGGYSNQPQHF.

CDR3 DNA: TGTGCCAGCAGCCGGAGGAGCGGGGGGCTCACAGATACGCAGTATTTT. This gives the protein CASSRRSGGLTDTQYF. This chain links TRBV5-8 with TRBJ2-3; 9 bases line up with TRBD2. V lost 4 bases to trimming and J lost 2 bases; unmatched junction nucleotides: 8. Germline CDR1 and CDR2: SGHTS and YDEGEE. The CDR3 consists of 16 residues.

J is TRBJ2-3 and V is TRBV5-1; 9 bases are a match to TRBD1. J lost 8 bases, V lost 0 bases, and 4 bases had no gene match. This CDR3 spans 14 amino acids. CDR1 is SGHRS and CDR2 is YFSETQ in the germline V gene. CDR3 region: CASSLGQGGATQYF. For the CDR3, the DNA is TGCGCCAGCAGCTTGGGACAGGGGGGAGCTACGCAGTATTTT.

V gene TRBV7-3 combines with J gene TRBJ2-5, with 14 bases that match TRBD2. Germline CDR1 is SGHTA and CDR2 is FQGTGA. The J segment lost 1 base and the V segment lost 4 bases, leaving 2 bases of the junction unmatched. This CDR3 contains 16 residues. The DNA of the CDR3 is TGTGCCAGCAGCTCTGGACTAGCGGGGGGCCAAGAGACCCAGTACTTC. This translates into CASSSGLAGGQETQYF.

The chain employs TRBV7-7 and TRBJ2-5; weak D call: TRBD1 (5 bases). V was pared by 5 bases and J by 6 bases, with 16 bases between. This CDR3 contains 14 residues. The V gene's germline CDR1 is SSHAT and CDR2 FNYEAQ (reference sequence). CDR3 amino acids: CASSLDGAMQTQYF. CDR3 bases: TGTGCCAGCAGCCTAGATGGGGCGATGCAGACCCAGTACTTC.